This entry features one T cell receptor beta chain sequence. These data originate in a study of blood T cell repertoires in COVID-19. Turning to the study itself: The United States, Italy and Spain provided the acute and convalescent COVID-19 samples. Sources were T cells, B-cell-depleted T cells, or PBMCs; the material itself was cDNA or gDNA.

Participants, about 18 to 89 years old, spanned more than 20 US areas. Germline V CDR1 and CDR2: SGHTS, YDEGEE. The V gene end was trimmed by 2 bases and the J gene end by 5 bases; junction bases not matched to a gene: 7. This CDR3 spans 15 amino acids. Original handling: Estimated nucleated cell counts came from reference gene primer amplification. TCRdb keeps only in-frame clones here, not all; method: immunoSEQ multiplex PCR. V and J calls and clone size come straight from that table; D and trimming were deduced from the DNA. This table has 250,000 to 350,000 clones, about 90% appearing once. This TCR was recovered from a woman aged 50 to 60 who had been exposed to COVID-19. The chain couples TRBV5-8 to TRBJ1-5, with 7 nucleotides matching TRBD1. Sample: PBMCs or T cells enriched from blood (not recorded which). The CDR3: CASSLGFRGYQPQHF. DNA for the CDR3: TGTGCCAGCAGCTTAGGATTCAGGGGGTATCAGCCCCAGCATTTT.